Reported below is one T cell receptor (beta chain). The antigen it binds to is not known. A much larger clone differs from this one at a single base, so this may be a read error. This entry comes from a study of blood T cell repertoires in COVID-19 (dated by TCRdb to 2018 to 2020). With respect to the entire study: Collaborator samples came from the United States, Italy and Spain and covered acute and convalescent phases of COVID-19. The material from the prospective study consisted of cDNA or gDNA derived from T cells, B-cell-depleted T cells, or PBMCs. Subjects who had been exposed to COVID-19, were actively infected with it, or had recovered from it provided the deeply sampled blood TCRbeta repertoires that made up the dataset. A freely available public database, intended as a resource for researchers studying the immune response to SARS-CoV-2, is where the repertoires were released. The samples were drawn from two sources: the first 160 participants of the ongoing ImmuneRACE study, and 1,000 to 1,500 subjects contributed by 6 global collaborators. Sample metadata almost always included a de-identified subject ID, COVID-19 status, age in years and sex. Where available, HLA class I and class II types were obtained from metadata supplied by the sample provider rather than from assay-based typing.

TCRbeta CDR3 regions were amplified from genomic DNA by means of the immunoSEQ Assay, a bias-controlled multiplex PCR. Regarding the original processing steps: Nucleated cell counts per sample were estimated from amplification of reference gene primers within the assay. To quantify the absolute abundance of each unique TCRbeta CDR3 rearrangement, sequence reads were collapsed and filtered. For each sample, productive Simpson clonality was calculated as the square root of Simpson's diversity index across productive rearrangements. This immuneACCESS table, as held by TCRdb, lists in-frame sequences with V and J called but not all clones. Of the missing ones, under half trace to an unresolved V gene in checked studies; the others have no known cause. That table furnishes V, J and clone size, whereas the DNA furnished D and trimming. Present in this sample are about 180,000 clones, 70% to 85% of which were seen just once. The ten most abundant clones make up 17% of the sample.

Participants in the prospective study were enrolled through a virtual design, were aged roughly 18 to 90 years, and lived in 24 United States geographic areas. To assign participants to cohorts, the prospective study relied on clinical history that participants themselves reported in a screening survey and a study questionnaire. For ImmuneRACE Cohort 3, a participant was defined as recovered based on two consecutive negative NP/OP PCR tests, clearance by a healthcare professional, or resolution of symptoms. In the prospective study, whole blood, serum and a nasopharyngeal or oropharyngeal swab were collected from each participant by mobile phlebotomists. Additional blood draws and questionnaires over a 2-month period could optionally be provided by prospective study participants. Before DNA extraction, blood samples from the prospective study were shipped at room temperature or frozen. Beyond this particular receptor, the publication reports: How much clinical and demographic metadata was included differed by source and by participant, and the metadata was provided uncurated.

Source material: PBMCs or T cells enriched from blood (not recorded which). The sequence was collected from a woman aged 50 to 65 who had recovered from COVID-19.

The CDR3 in this case is CASSSGLAGGEQYF. The sequenced DNA: TGTGCCAGCAGCTCGGGACTAGCGGGAGGCGAGCAGTACTTC. The rearranged segments are TRBV7-3 and TRBJ2-7, with 15 bases matching TRBD2. V loses 4 bases at its end and J loses 6 bases; junction bases beyond the gene matches: 1. The CDR3 runs 14 amino acids, cysteine and phenylalanine included. Only CDR3 DNA remains: 42 bases, in frame from the first base. Based on the germline V gene, the CDR1 and CDR2 sequences are SGHTA and FQGTGA.